This T cell receptor (beta chain) was observed in a study of control samples from healthy donors and cancer patients. The CDR3 runs to 13 residues. Germline V gives CDR1 MRHNA, CDR2 SNTAGT. V dropped 10 bases and J dropped 2 bases, with 13 bases sitting between them. The protocol was immunoSEQ multiplex PCR, while the TCRdb copy is restricted to in-frame clones and leaves out a portion. The sample yields about 51,000 clones, roughly 87% seen once. This TCR derives from a man between 35 and 55 years old with colorectal cancer. The chain combines TRBV6-4 with TRBJ2-3; D perhaps matches TRBD2 (6 bases). Sequenced: PBMCs. CDR3 sequence (DNA): TGTGCCAACCCCGGGGGACCCACAGATACGCAGTATTTT. This sequence encodes CANPGGPTDTQYF.